Reported below is one T cell receptor (beta chain). This CDR3 is also generated by other DNA sequences in the sample. Authors' data handling: Nucleated cell counts were estimated from reference gene primer amplification. Assay: immunoSEQ multiplex PCR; the TCRdb copy retains only in-frame clones and omits some. V, J and clone size are those of that table, while D and trimming were read from the DNA. The sample has about 270,000 clones, 75% to 90% seen once; the top ten hold about an eighth. Germline assignment: CDR1 KGHSH and CDR2 LQKENI. The junction had 6 bases not matched to a gene; V was cut back by 5 bases and J by 3 bases. The CDR3 contains 15 residues. This sample is drawn from a study of blood T cell repertoires in COVID-19. About the study: COVID-19 samples, acute and convalescent, were from the United States, Italy and Spain. T cells, B-cell-depleted T cells, or PBMCs provided the cDNA or gDNA that served as material.

The genes are TRBV18 and TRBJ2-3, with 9 bases aligning to TRBD2. The receptor was derived from an older woman with COVID-19, enrolled during active disease. Input material: peripheral blood. CDR3 loop: CASSALAGDTDTQYF. CDR3 bases: TGTGCCAGCTCAGCCTTAGCGGGGGATACAGATACGCAGTATTTT.